The rows below give T cell receptor beta chains drawn from one sample of a study of blood T cell repertoires in COVID-19. The data were produced by immunoSEQ multiplex PCR, yet TCRdb's version contains in-frame clones alone and is incomplete. The table includes around 130,000 clones, 84% detected once. The sequenced material came from peripheral blood. These receptors were taken from a man aged 30 to 45 with COVID-19, enrolled during active disease. CDR3s include the opening cysteine and the closing phenylalanine or tryptophan.

>15|TRBV2|TRBJ2-1
CASSEMGQSYNEQFF
>14|TRBV4-3|TRBJ1-2
CASSQDWGVGGYTF
>13|TRBV5-6|TRBJ1-5
CASSFGQGGPQHF
>15|TRBV18|TRBJ1-5
CASSGAGTGSQPQHF
>14|TRBV9|TRBJ2-3
CASSVQEGADTQYF
>13|TRBV11-2|TRBJ2-1
CASKLSGGNEQFF
>14|TRBV7-2|TRBJ1-1
CASSLGVGRVATFF
>15|TRBV27|TRBJ2-1
CASKSPWEGYNEQFF
>13|TRBV6-5|TRBJ2-1
CASSGTYYNEQFF
>11|TRBV5-1|TRBJ2-7
CASSINYEQYF
>15|TRBV19|TRBJ2-7
CASSLKTSGPYEQYF
>15|TRBV18|TRBJ1-1
CASSLTQGRDTEAFF
>13|TRBV12-3/TRBV12-4|TRBJ1-1
CASTGGVDPRAFF
>13|TRBV19|TRBJ1-1
CASSWQMNTEAFF
>13|TRBV12-3/TRBV12-4|TRBJ1-5
CASSPNRNQPQHF
>16|TRBV6-5|TRBJ1-1
CASSYVGSRGATEAFF
>13|TRBV28|TRBJ2-7
CASMRGSPYEQYF
>14|TRBV7-9|TRBJ2-3
CASSLGRATDTQYF
>15|TRBV19|TRBJ1-5
CASSLREGSNQPQHF
>15|TRBV10-3|TRBJ2-5
CATKGGGFRGETQYF
>14|TRBV2|TRBJ2-7
CASRSGTGRMEQYF
>12|TRBV7-9|TRBJ2-3
CASSDYTDTQYF
>14|TRBV24-1|TRBJ1-5
CATSVKGAGQPQHF
>15|TRBV27|TRBJ2-1
CASSLLWATSNEQFF
>16|TRBV7-9|TRBJ2-1
CASSLAITGQGDEQFF
>16|TRBV7-8|TRBJ2-2
CASSLEGRTLGGELFF
>19|TRBV21-1|TRBJ2-7
CASSKEGLPLAPNSYEQYF
>13|TRBV18|TRBJ1-5
CASSPGDRQPQHF
>15|TRBV6-5|TRBJ1-3
CASSQPGGSGNTIYF
>15|TRBV9|TRBJ2-7
CASSVGREIPYEQYF
>14|TRBV27|TRBJ1-6
CASRGDRYNSPLHF
>17|TRBV11-2|TRBJ2-1
CASRQGFGGRSYNEQFF
>16|TRBV28|TRBJ2-7
CASSLLPGVGAYEQYF
>13|TRBV9|TRBJ1-1
CASSVSLNTEAFF
>16|TRBV19|TRBJ1-1
CASSIGSGGANTEAFF
>13|TRBV7-3|TRBJ2-2
CASSFQSAGELFF
>15|TRBV11-2|TRBJ2-3
CASSTQGTRTDTQYF
>16|TRBV14|TRBJ1-4
CASSPPAAGTNEKLFF
>18|TRBV4-3|TRBJ2-3
CASSQSFNPGTSGNTQYF
>15|TRBV15|TRBJ1-2
CATSGPRTGPYGYTF
>15|TRBV10-1|TRBJ1-1
CASRQARDLNTEAFF
>13|TRBV11-2|TRBJ1-4
CASSFQGAGKLFF
>14|TRBV7-9|TRBJ2-5
CASSHETAQETQYF
>17|TRBV15|TRBJ1-3
CATSRELTRVSGNTIYF
>17|TRBV9|TRBJ2-1
CASSVENRVRTGNEQFF
>12|TRBV4-2|TRBJ2-7
CASSQTSDEQYF
>13|TRBV28|TRBJ1-6
CASSRLQDSPLHF
>16|TRBV9|TRBJ2-1
CASSATGDPNYNEQFF
>13|TRBV12-3/TRBV12-4|TRBJ2-7
CASTRTGLYEQYF
>12|TRBV7-9|TRBJ1-1
CASSQRNTEAFF
>15|TRBV5-1|TRBJ2-5
CASSTLGQNKETQYF
>16|TRBV5-5|TRBJ2-7
CASSVTVARESFEQYF
>15|TRBV9|TRBJ1-4
CASSVNQGAYEKLFF
>15|TRBV19|TRBJ1-2
CASRDTGVLFYGYTF
>15|TRBV13|TRBJ2-1
CASTSGRAPYNEQFF